The TCR beta chain described here comes from a study of T cells in Graves' hyperthyroidism and ophthalmopathy. Study summary: Peripheral blood draws took place at initial diagnosis, ahead of any treatment.

Looked up from germline, CDR1 is DFQATT and CDR2 is SNEGSKA (reference sequence). V shed 2 bases, J shed 1 base, and the junction held 10 bases outside the gene matches. The CDR3 extends over 17 amino acids. There were TCR beta CDR3 regions amplified from RNA transcripts. The HTBI primer set was used in a first-round RT-PCR of the TCR CDR3. Each CDR3 protein gets one entry after TCRdb re-called the multiplex PCR reads with MiXCR. The sample shows roughly 380,000 distinct CDR3 sequences, 18% of them seen only once. This clonotype originated in a woman aged 35 to 49 with Graves' ophthalmopathy. Sample: blood. The rearrangement uses TRBV20-1 and TRBJ2-1; 8 bases line up with TRBD2. The CDR3 DNA is TGCAGTGCTAGATTCAGCGGGAGTATCTGGTCCTACAATGAGCAGTTCTTC. Protein product: CSARFSGSIWSYNEQFF.